The sequence of this T cell receptor (beta chain) was determined in a study of T-cell memory formation after mild COVID-19. Study outcomes and limitations: CD4/CD8 balance held among clones contracting day 15 to 85, and later expanders leaned CD4+.

CDR1 is SGHAT and CDR2 is FQNNGV in the germline V gene. Trimming left V 5 bases short and J 10 bases short, with 18 bases between. This CDR3 region has 14 residues. Using its own MiXCR run on the 5' RACE reads, TCRdb lists one record per CDR3 protein. The sample includes more than 100,000 distinct CDR3 sequences, approximately 17% of them seen just once. This clonotype turned up a few times. Its antigen remains unidentified. The chain carries TRBV11-2 and TRBJ2-1, with a weak D call TRBD2 (5 bases). The clonotype originates from a young man who had mild COVID-19 (a few samples of this study predate the infection). Cell type and time point are not known. Sequencing input: PBMCs or a T cell subset sorted from them (not recorded which). CDR3 sequence reads: CASSPVGETGEQFF. CDR3 sequence (DNA): TGTGCCAGCAGCCCGGTTGGGGAGACGGGCGAGCAGTTCTTC.